Following are 17 T cell receptor beta chains from one sample sequenced in a study of T cell responses to AZD1222 COVID-19 vaccine. Sequencing was performed with immunoSEQ multiplex PCR; in TCRdb, only in-frame clones are kept and a portion is missing. The data contain about 150,000 clones, under 95% of them singletons. The sequencing used peripheral blood, collected on day 0 of AZD1222 vaccination. All receptors derive from an adult in good health.

V usage is TRBV6-5 and J usage is TRBJ1-1; D might be TRBD1 (5 bases). The CDR3 covers 12 residues. Germline V gives CDR1 MNHEY, CDR2 SVGAGI. Trimming removed 0 bases at V and 12 bases at J, with 11 bases between. The CDR3 DNA sequence: TGTGCCAGCAGTTACTCGGGCAGGGCACCTTTCTTT. It specifies CASSYSGRAPFF.

This chain uses TRBV10-3 with TRBJ2-1, with TRBD1 as a possible D gene (5 bases). From germline, CDR1 is ENHRY and CDR2 SYGVKD. Trimming pared 4 bases from V and 0 bases from J, leaving 13 bases between. The CDR3 consists of 16 residues. The DNA for the CDR3 is TGTGCCATCAGTGGAGTGGGGCGCGACTCCTACAATGAGCAGTTCTTC. Encoded protein: CAISGVGRDSYNEQFF.

V usage is TRBV6-5 and J usage is TRBJ1-2; 7 positions agree with TRBD1. V lost 4 bases and J lost 2; bases outside the gene matches: 10. Germline lookup yields CDR1 MNHEY and CDR2 SVGAGI. The CDR3 has 16 amino acids. The CDR3, as DNA: TGTGCCAGCAGTTTAAGGCAAGGGACAGCAAACTATGGCTACACCTTC. It codes for CASSLRQGTANYGYTF.

This clone was recorded once. CDR3 region: CASSPDISGNTIYF. For the CDR3, the DNA is TGCGCCAGCAGCCCCGACATCTCTGGAAACACCATATATTTT. This chain links TRBV4-1 with TRBJ1-3, with D hard to call. With 4 bases removed from V and 0 bases from J, the gap between germline ends came to 7 bases. The V gene's germline CDR1 is MGHRA and CDR2 YSYEKL. The CDR3 covers 14 residues.

The chain has TRBV4-3 and TRBJ1-4, with 8 positions matching TRBD1. Trimming at V came to 1 base and at J to 8 bases, leaving 3 bases not matched to a gene. Germline V gene lookup returns CDR1 LGHNA and CDR2 YSLEER. CDR3 length: 14 amino acids. The CDR3 loop reads CASSQVRGLEKLFF. The CDR3 DNA sequence: TGCGCCAGCAGCCAAGTCAGGGGGCTCGAAAAACTGTTTTTT.

This chain uses TRBV19 with TRBJ2-1, with 7 bases identical to TRBD2. The CDR3 extends over 13 amino acids. V was clipped by 10 bases and J by 7 bases; unmatched bases: 10. Per germline, CDR1 LNHDA and CDR2 SQIVND (reference sequence). The CDR3 here is CATRGDLGNEQFF. The CDR3 DNA follows: TGTGCCACCCGGGGGGATCTCGGAAATGAGCAGTTCTTC.

The table lists this clone with a few counts. The genes are TRBV6-2 or TRBV6-3 and TRBJ2-7; TRBD1 aligns across 10 bases. Trimming took 2 bases from V and 1 from J; bases not matched to a gene: 8. The CDR3 covers 17 residues. Germline V gene data show CDR1 as MNHEY and CDR2 as SVGEGT. The CDR3 nucleotides read TGTGCCAGCAGTTACACTCCGGGGACAGGGGTTTCCTACGAGCAGTACTTC. Protein: CASSYTPGTGVSYEQYF.

This clone occurred once. The chain links TRBV19 to TRBJ1-1; 7 bases are a match to TRBD1. Germline lookup yields CDR1 LNHDA and CDR2 SQIVND (reference sequence). Trimming took 6 bases from V and 1 from J; bases not matched to a gene: 8. CDR3 length equals 15 residues. The CDR3, as DNA: TGTGCCAGTAGGACAGGGAGCACATGGAACACTGAAGCTTTCTTT. Its translation: CASRTGSTWNTEAFF.

The V and J genes are TRBV29-1 and TRBJ2-7, with D hard to call. The CDR3 consists of 13 residues. CDR1 is SQVTM, CDR2 ANQGSEA, per germline. The V end was cut by 5 bases, the J end by 0 bases, with 11 bases between. As DNA, the CDR3 is TGCAGCGTTAAAAAGGGCAGCTCCTACGAGCAGTACTTC. Translating gives CSVKKGSSYEQYF.

The rearrangement uses TRBV11-3 and TRBJ2-2, with D tentatively TRBD1 (6 bases). Germline values: CDR1 SGHNT, CDR2 YENEEA. Trimming cost V 3 bases and J 5 bases, with 10 bases left between them. The CDR3 runs to 14 residues. For the CDR3, the DNA is TGTGCCAGCAGCTTCGATACAGGGACCGGGGAGCTGTTTTTT. Translated: CASSFDTGTGELFF.

This clone was found many times. This rearrangement joins TRBV14 to TRBJ1-4, with 7 nucleotides matching TRBD1. CDR3 length: 17 residues. Germline assignment: CDR1 SGHDN and CDR2 FVKESK. Germline trimming cut 9 bases from V and 0 bases from J; bases unmatched to any gene: 13. The CDR3 protein is CARPNDRVHPTNEKLFF. CDR3 coding DNA: TGTGCCAGACCTAACGACAGGGTTCATCCAACTAATGAAAAACTGTTTTTT.

The chain links TRBV12-3 or TRBV12-4 to TRBJ1-6, with 9 positions matching TRBD1. The length of the CDR3 is 13 residues. Trimming removed 5 bases from V and 9 bases from J; junction bases left unmatched: 2. CDR3 bases: TGTGCCAGCAGTGGGACAGGGATTTCACCCCTCCACTTT. Protein: CASSGTGISPLHF.

This chain uses TRBV5-4 with TRBJ1-6; perhaps TRBD1 as D (5 bases). The CDR3 has 14 residues. Germline CDR1 SGHNT, CDR2 YYREEE (reference sequence). V was shortened by 4 bases and J by 6 bases, with 11 bases between the two germline ends. The CDR3 coding sequence is TGTGCCAGCAGCCGGGCAGGGATTAATTCACCCCTCCACTTT. It translates to CASSRAGINSPLHF. Full variable domain (rest looked up from reference TRBV5-4 and TRBJ1-6): ETGVTQSPTHLIKTRGQQVTLRCSSQSGHNTVSWYQQALGQGPQFIFQYYREEENGRGNFPPRFSGLQFPNYSSELNVNALELDDSALYLCASSRAGINSPLHFGNGTRLTVT.

V is TRBV7-3 and J is TRBJ2-3; D unresolved. This CDR3 spans 14 amino acids. The germline CDR1 and CDR2 sequences are SGHTA and FQGTGA. The V and J ends lost 3 bases and 4 bases respectively, with 11 bases between them. CDR3 residues: CASSLLPGPDTQYF. The CDR3 DNA is TGTGCCAGCAGCTTGCTACCGGGCCCAGATACGCAGTATTTT.

V usage is TRBV20-1 and J usage is TRBJ1-3; D is uncertain. This CDR3 spans 11 amino acids. V was clipped by 3 bases and J by 8 bases, with 8 bases between them. Germline V gives CDR1 DFQATT, CDR2 SNEGSKA (reference sequence). The CDR3 here is CSASTSHTIYF. The CDR3 DNA reads TGCAGTGCTAGCACATCGCACACCATATATTTT.

The rearrangement uses TRBV4-3 and TRBJ2-1; D remains ambiguous. This CDR3 is built from 16 residues. Germline-derived CDR1 and CDR2 are LGHNA and YSLEER. The V gene lost 0 bases and the J gene lost 1 base, with 10 bases spanning the gap. For the CDR3, the DNA is TGCGCCAGCAGCCAAGAACCTGCTGGGTCCTACAATGAGCAGTTCTTC. Protein sequence: CASSQEPAGSYNEQFF.

The CDR3 nucleotides read TGTGCCAGCAGTGATGGGCAGGGGAAAGCTTTCTTT. It translates to CASSDGQGKAFF. The J gene is TRBJ1-1, the V gene TRBV2; possibly TRBD1 for D (6 bases). The germline CDR1 and CDR2 sequences are SNHLY and FYNNEI. The CDR3 has 12 residues. The V end was cut by 3 bases, the J end by 9 bases, with 11 bases between.